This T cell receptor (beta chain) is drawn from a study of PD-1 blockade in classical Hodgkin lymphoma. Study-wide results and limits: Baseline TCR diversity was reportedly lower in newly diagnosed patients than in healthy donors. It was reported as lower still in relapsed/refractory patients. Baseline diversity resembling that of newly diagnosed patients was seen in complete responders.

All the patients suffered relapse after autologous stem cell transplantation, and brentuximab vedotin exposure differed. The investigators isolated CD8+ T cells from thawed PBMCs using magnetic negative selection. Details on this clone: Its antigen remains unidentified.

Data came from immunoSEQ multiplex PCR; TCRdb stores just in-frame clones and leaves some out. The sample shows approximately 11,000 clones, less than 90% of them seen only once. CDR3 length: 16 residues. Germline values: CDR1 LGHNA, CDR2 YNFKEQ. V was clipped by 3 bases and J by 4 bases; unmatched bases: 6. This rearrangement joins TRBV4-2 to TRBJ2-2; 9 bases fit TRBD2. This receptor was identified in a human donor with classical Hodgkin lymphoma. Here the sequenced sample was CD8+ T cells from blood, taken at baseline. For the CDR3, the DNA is TGTGCCAGCAGCCATTTAGCGGGAGACGGCACCGGGGAGCTGTTTTTT. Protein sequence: CASSHLAGDGTGELFF.